These 18 T cell receptor beta chains were sequenced from one sample in a study of Graves' ophthalmopathy and Graves' hyperthyroidism. Amplified TCR beta CDR3 regions were obtained using RNA transcripts as template. Amplification began with first-round RT-PCR using HTBI primers, then second-round multiplex PCR was performed. TCRdb re-called the multiplex PCR reads through MiXCR, storing one row per CDR3 protein. The sample holds 300,000 to 350,000 distinct CDR3 sequences, around a sixth seen once. Sequenced: peripheral blood. These receptors all stem from an adult man with Graves' ophthalmopathy.

V is TRBV27 and J is TRBJ1-6; 7 bases map to TRBD1. The germline V gene has CDR1 MNHEY and CDR2 SMNVEV (reference sequence). The CDR3 loop spans 16 amino acids. Losses at the gene ends were 2 bases for V and 4 bases for J; bases not matched to a gene: 5. The CDR3 region is CASSLGPGQYNSPLHF. DNA of the CDR3: TGTGCCAGCAGTTTAGGGCCGGGACAGTATAATTCACCCCTCCACTTT.

This clonotype was counted ten times or more. The chain carries TRBV28 and TRBJ2-7, with 9 bases identical to TRBD2. V gave up 3 bases and J gave up 7 bases; unmatched junction bases: 10. There are 15 residues in the CDR3. Germline lookup yields CDR1 MDHEN and CDR2 SYDVKM. CDR3 bases: TGTGCCAGCAGTTTCGGGAGTAGCGGGAGAAGGGAGCAGTACTTC. Amino acid sequence: CASSFGSSGRREQYF. The whole variable domain, remainder taken from reference TRBV28 and TRBJ2-7, is DVKVTQSSRYLVKRTGEKVFLECVQDMDHENMFWYRQDPGLGLRLIYFSYDVKMKEKGDIPEGYSVSREKKERFSLILESASTNQTSMYLCASSFGSSGRREQYFGPGTRLTVT.

This clonotype appeared once. J is TRBJ2-5 and V is TRBV14; D is ambiguous. The CDR3 spans 15 residues. CDR1 is SGHDN, CDR2 FVKESK, per germline. The V end was cut by 1 base, the J end by 4 bases, with 13 bases between. The CDR3, as DNA: TGTGCCAGCAGCCAAGTCCAGGCTGGATTAGAGACCCAGTACTTC. Its protein is CASSQVQAGLETQYF.

The sample holds many counts of this clonotype. This chain's CDR3 is CASSFPGVSTGELFF. The CDR3 DNA sequence: TGTGCCAGCAGCTTCCCGGGAGTTTCTACCGGGGAGCTGTTTTTT. V is TRBV7-3 and J is TRBJ2-2; TRBD2 is a possible D gene (6 bases). The CDR3 has 15 amino acids. V lost 3 bases, J lost 5 bases, and 13 bases lay in between. The germline V gene has CDR1 SGHTA and CDR2 FQGTGA.

This chain joins TRBV4-2 and TRBJ1-2, with D possibly matching TRBD1 (6 bases). Deletions cut 0 bases from V and 2 bases from J, with 10 bases between. Germline V gene sequence: CDR1 LGHNA, CDR2 YNFKEQ. This CDR3 is 15 amino acids long. CDR3 protein: CASSQEKGVNYGYTF. As DNA, the CDR3 is TGTGCCAGCAGCCAAGAAAAGGGGGTAAACTATGGCTACACCTTC.

This clonotype has a count of ten or more. The genes are TRBV18 and TRBJ1-1; D is unclear. Trimming took 4 bases from V and 6 from J, leaving 9 bases between them. CDR1 and CDR2 (germline): KGHSH, LQKENI. This CDR3 has 12 amino acids. The CDR3 region is CASSRRTPEAFF. The CDR3 nucleotides read TGTGCCAGCTCACGTCGGACCCCTGAAGCTTTCTTT. Combining the CDR3 with reference TRBV18 and TRBJ1-1 gives the whole variable domain NAGVMQNPRHLVRRRGQEARLRCSPMKGHSHVYWYRQLPEEGLKFMVYLQKENIIDESGMPKERFSAEFPKEGPSILRIQQVVRGDSAAYFCASSRRTPEAFFGQGTRLTVV.

This clonotype was observed at least ten times. CDR3 amino acids: CASMRSREANYNEQFF. CDR3 sequence (DNA): TGTGCCAGCATGCGCTCACGGGAGGCCAACTACAATGAGCAGTTCTTC. The chain employs TRBV6-2 or TRBV6-3 and TRBJ2-1; TRBD2 agrees at 7 bases. CDR3 length: 16 amino acids. The germline V gene encodes CDR1 MNHEY and CDR2 SVGEGT. Trimming removed 7 bases from V and 3 bases from J; junction bases left unmatched: 12.

This clonotype occurred many times. The chain is built from TRBV6-5 and TRBJ1-2, with D perhaps TRBD1 (5 bases). Germline CDR1 is MNHEY and CDR2 is SVGAGI. The germline V and J ends were trimmed by 2 bases and 8 bases, with 12 bases remaining between them. CDR3 length equals 13 residues. DNA for the CDR3: TGTGCCAGCAGTTACACTGGACAAGAAGGCTACACCTTC. Residues: CASSYTGQEGYTF.

The chain combines TRBV6-1 with TRBJ1-2; 8 bases match TRBD1. V lost 7 bases and J lost 1; bases outside the gene matches: 5. CDR3 size: 14 residues. CDR1 MNHNS and CDR2 SASEGT come from the germline V gene. CDR3 sequence (DNA): TGTGCCAGCACGGGGACAGGCTTTAACTATGGCTACACCTTC. This encodes CASTGTGFNYGYTF.

A remark on this clonotype: A read error may produce the germline difference seen at one junction end. The genes are TRBV20-1 and TRBJ1-5; the D is unclear. Germline CDR1 is DFQATT and CDR2 is SNEGSKA (reference sequence). The length of the CDR3 is 12 residues. Here the CDR3 DNA reads TGCAGTGCTAGAGGAAGCAATCAGCCCCGGCATTTT. This sequence encodes CSARGSNQPRHF.

This clonotype was seen repeatedly, ten times or more. The gene calls are TRBV3-1 and TRBJ2-2; 7 nucleotides align to TRBD1. The CDR3 runs to 15 residues. The V gene end was trimmed by 3 bases and the J gene end by 4 bases; junction bases not matched to a gene: 5. Germline CDR1 is LGHDT and CDR2 is YNNKEL (reference sequence). The CDR3 spells CASSQAGGRTGELFF. The CDR3 nucleotides read TGTGCCAGCAGCCAGGCAGGGGGTCGCACCGGGGAGCTGTTTTTT.

The table lists this clonotype with a few counts. J is TRBJ1-2 and V is TRBV6-1; 8 nucleotides match TRBD1. Looked up from germline, CDR1 is MNHNS and CDR2 is SASEGT. The ends lost 6 bases at V and 8 bases at J; junction bases unmatched: 8. The CDR3 is 13 residues long. CDR3 nucleotide sequence: TGTGCCAGCAGCAAGTCGACAGGGGACGGCTACACCTTC. It specifies CASSKSTGDGYTF.

This clonotype was seen repeatedly, ten times or more. The V call is TRBV19, the J call TRBJ1-2; unclear D gene. CDR3 length: 13 amino acids. In germline, CDR1 is LNHDA, CDR2 SQIVND (reference sequence). Trimming removed 3 bases at V and 6 bases at J, with 11 bases between. The CDR3 spells CASSISRGDGYTF. The CDR3 region has the DNA TGTGCCAGTAGTATCTCGCGTGGGGATGGCTACACCTTC.

This clonotype was detected many times. The gene calls are TRBV6-2 or TRBV6-3 and TRBJ1-6, with D perhaps TRBD1 (6 bases). Trimming took off 4 bases at V and 12 bases at J, with 13 bases between the two ends. The CDR3 length is 13 residues. Germline lookup yields CDR1 MNHEY and CDR2 SVGEGT. CDR3 residues: CASSFRQEQPLHF. The CDR3 DNA sequence: TGTGCCAGCAGTTTTCGACAGGAACAACCCCTCCACTTT.

This clonotype was observed a handful of times. This may be a read error, as it is one base from a much larger clone. The chain has TRBV24-1 and TRBJ2-5; D gene ambiguous. V was clipped by 4 bases and J by 0 bases, with 5 bases between them. CDR1 and CDR2 (germline): KGHDR, SFDVKD. This CDR3 has 13 residues. As DNA, the CDR3 is TGTGCCACCAGTGACACGGACCAAGAGACCCAGTACTTC. Protein sequence: CATSDTDQETQYF.

In its sample, this clonotype was seen many times. The chain's CDR3 is CASSPTSGRTNTGELFF. In nucleotides, the CDR3 is TGTGCCAGCAGCCCGACTAGCGGGAGAACGAACACCGGGGAGCTGTTTTTT. The rearrangement joins TRBV14 to TRBJ2-2; TRBD2 aligns across 12 bases. V was pared by 4 bases and J by 0 bases, with 3 bases of the junction left unmatched. The CDR3 runs 17 residues. Germline V gene data show CDR1 as SGHDN and CDR2 as FVKESK.

This clonotype has at least ten counts. V gene TRBV12-3 or TRBV12-4 combines with J gene TRBJ2-6; 10 nucleotides line up with TRBD1. V trimming: 1 base; J trimming: 0 bases; junction bases outside the gene matches: 15. The CDR3 totals 22 residues. In DNA, the CDR3 is TGTGCCAGCAGTTTAGTGACGGAGGAAAGGGACAGGGGCCTCTCTGGGGCCAACGTCCTGACTTTC. Its protein product is CASSLVTEERDRGLSGANVLTF.

This clonotype appeared many times. The V gene is TRBV7-8, the J gene TRBJ2-5, with 11 bases matching TRBD2. Looked up from germline, CDR1 is SGHVS and CDR2 is FQNEAQ. The ends lost 4 bases at V and 5 bases at J; junction bases unmatched: 9. This CDR3 comprises 16 residues. CDR3 protein: CASSSSSGRPTETQYF. The CDR3 region has the DNA TGTGCCAGCAGCTCTTCTAGCGGGAGGCCAACGGAGACCCAGTACTTC.